These 13 T cell receptor beta chains originate from one sample sequenced in a study of blood T cell repertoires in COVID-19. Sequencing was performed with immunoSEQ multiplex PCR; in TCRdb, only in-frame clones are kept and a portion is missing. The table includes around 200,000 clones, 75% to 90% detected once. The sequenced sample consisted of PBMCs or T cells enriched from blood (not recorded which). These TCRs come from a man younger than 45 who had recovered from COVID-19.

The chain joins TRBV24-1 to TRBJ2-7; TRBD2 matches at 8 bases. The CDR3 length is 16 residues. Germline V gene lookup returns CDR1 KGHDR and CDR2 SFDVKD. The junction had 6 bases not matched to a gene; V was cut back by 0 bases and J by 3 bases. CDR3 protein: CATSDLTAGEVYEQYF. In DNA, the CDR3 is TGTGCCACCAGTGATTTGACAGCGGGAGAGGTCTACGAGCAGTACTTC.

J is TRBJ2-2 and V is TRBV5-4; 7 bases are a match to TRBD1. Germline trimming cut 5 bases from V and 6 bases from J; bases unmatched to any gene: 4. Germline V gives CDR1 SGHNT, CDR2 YYREEE (reference sequence). This CDR3 is 13 amino acids long. This CDR3 is CASSKGAAGELFF. The CDR3 nucleotides read TGTGCCAGCAGTAAGGGGGCGGCCGGGGAGCTGTTTTTT. Looking up the rest from reference TRBV5-4 and TRBJ2-2 gives the full variable domain: ETGVTQSPTHLIKTRGQQVTLRCSSQSGHNTVSWYQQALGQGPQFIFQYYREEENGRGNFPPRFSGLQFPNYSSELNVNALELDDSALYLCASSKGAAGELFFGEGSRLTVL.

The rearrangement uses TRBV10-3 and TRBJ2-1, with 12 bases lining up with TRBD2. The J segment lost 4 bases and the V segment lost 0 bases, leaving 7 bases of the junction unmatched. The germline CDR1 and CDR2 sequences are ENHRY and SYGVKD. The CDR3 has 18 residues. CDR3 bases: TGTGCCATCAGTGAGTCGGTCCTAGCGGGAGGGCGGTACAATGAGCAGTTCTTC. It codes for CAISESVLAGGRYNEQFF.

The chain combines TRBV15 with TRBJ1-4, with 11 bases lining up with TRBD1. CDR3 length equals 16 residues. V dropped 3 bases and J dropped 5; count of bases not matched to a gene: 5. Per germline, CDR1 LNHNV and CDR2 YYDKDF (reference sequence). In DNA, the CDR3 is TGTGCCACCAGCAGGGACAGGGGGCGGGCGAATGAAAAACTGTTTTTT. Translating gives CATSRDRGRANEKLFF.

This chain links TRBV7-2 with TRBJ1-1; D is uncertain. Trimming pared 5 bases from V and 1 base from J, leaving 17 bases between. The length of the CDR3 is 16 residues. Germline V gives CDR1 SGHTA, CDR2 FQGNSA. CDR3 bases: TGTGCCAGCAGCCCCTTGAACTTCTTTTCGAACACTGAAGCTTTCTTT. Translation: CASSPLNFFSNTEAFF.

In this sample, this clone turned up many times. V and J are TRBV9 and TRBJ2-5, with D possibly being TRBD2 (5 bases). From germline, CDR1 is SGDLS and CDR2 YYNGEE. The CDR3 loop spans 14 amino acids. Trimming cost V 1 base and J 5 bases, with 12 bases left between them. CDR3 region: CASSVSGVVETQYF. The DNA of the CDR3 is TGTGCCAGCAGCGTATCCGGGGTGGTGGAGACCCAGTACTTC.

The chain uses TRBV7-2 and TRBJ1-2; TRBD1 matches at 10 bases. CDR1 SGHTA and CDR2 FQGNSA come from the germline V gene. The CDR3 has 14 residues. Unmatched junction bases numbered 2, after V lost 1 base and J lost 6 bases. The CDR3 here is CASSLVGTGDGYTF. The DNA for the CDR3 is TGTGCCAGCAGCTTAGTTGGGACAGGGGATGGCTACACCTTC.

This CDR3 is CASSQLAGRGSYNEQFF. Here the CDR3 DNA reads TGTGCCAGCAGCCAACTTGCGGGGAGGGGGTCCTACAATGAGCAGTTCTTC. The chain couples TRBV3-1 (or the pseudogene TRBV3-2) to TRBJ2-1, with a tentative D call TRBD2 (7 bases). The CDR3 runs 17 residues. V was shortened by 2 bases and J by 1 base, with 15 bases between the two germline ends. The germline V gene has CDR1 LGHDT and CDR2 YNNKEL (reference sequence).

This clone has just one count. This chain links TRBV18 with TRBJ2-7, with D maybe TRBD1 (6 bases). The CDR3 consists of 13 residues. V was clipped by 3 bases and J by 3 bases, with 9 bases between them. CDR1 is KGHSH and CDR2 is LQKENI in the germline V gene. DNA for the CDR3: TGTGCCAGCTCACCTCAACAGGGCTACGAGCAGTACTTC. Its translation is CASSPQQGYEQYF.

This chain connects TRBV7-2 to TRBJ1-5; D may be TRBD1 (6 bases). The V and J ends lost 1 base and 2 bases respectively, with 18 bases between them. This CDR3 has 18 residues. CDR1 and CDR2 from the germline V gene are SGHTA and FQGNSA. In DNA form, the CDR3 reads TGTGCCAGCAGCTTAGATTTTGCGGGGGCGGTACGCAATCAGCCCCAGCATTTT. Translating it yields CASSLDFAGAVRNQPQHF.

The CDR3 coding sequence is TGCGCCAGCAGCTTGGGGCTAGCGGGAGGCCATACGCAGTATTTT. Amino acid sequence: CASSLGLAGGHTQYF. The chain joins TRBV5-1 to TRBJ2-3; 11 bases are shared with TRBD2. After removal of 0 bases from V and 7 bases from J, the junction contained 4 bases not matched to a gene. CDR3 size: 15 residues. The V gene's germline CDR1 is SGHRS and CDR2 YFSETQ.

This clone was observed a few times. The chain has TRBV11-2 and TRBJ2-7, with a possible D match to TRBD1 (6 bases). CDR1 and CDR2 (germline): SGHAT, FQNNGV. V was shortened by 6 bases and J by 4 bases, with 16 bases between the two germline ends. The CDR3 runs 14 residues. The chain's CDR3 is CASRHPGQPYEQYF. Here the CDR3 DNA reads TGTGCCAGCAGGCACCCGGGACAACCTTACGAGCAGTACTTC.

The rearrangement joins TRBV9 to TRBJ2-2; 8 positions match TRBD2. The CDR3 consists of 17 residues. CDR1 and CDR2 from the germline V gene are SGDLS and YYNGEE. Losses at the gene ends were 3 bases for V and 5 bases for J; bases not matched to a gene: 12. CDR3 amino acids: CASSAVPGGALTGELFF. The CDR3 coding sequence is TGTGCCAGCAGCGCAGTCCCCGGGGGGGCGTTGACCGGGGAGCTGTTTTTT.